A single sample is the source of the 3 T cell receptor beta chains below, sequenced in a study of blood T cells in healthy people across ages. The authors ran a second PCR of roughly 6 to 12 cycles using a sample-barcoded 5' primer and a J-beta primer mix. TCRdb processed the 5' RACE reads anew with MiXCR; each CDR3 protein has one entry. The sample yields approximately 900,000 distinct CDR3 sequences, almost 30% seen once. The sample was also linked to a second study, of T cells of mothers and their children.

The sample taken for sequencing was blood. Receptors originate from a woman aged 40 to 49 in good health.

V gene TRBV20-1 combines with J gene TRBJ2-7; TRBD2 is a possible D gene (6 bases). The CDR3 loop spans 13 amino acids. V was shortened by 4 bases and J by 5 bases, with 15 bases between the two germline ends. Germline CDR1 is DFQATT and CDR2 is SNEGSKA (reference sequence). CDR3 sequence: CSATTSTVDEQYF. DNA of the CDR3: TGCAGTGCTACTACTAGCACCGTCGACGAGCAGTACTTC.

The table lists this clonotype with many counts. This sequence joins TRBV29-1 and TRBJ2-7; no firm D call. Germline CDR1 SQVTM, CDR2 ANQGSEA. V lost 5 bases and J lost 0, with 11 bases in between. This CDR3 is built from 13 residues. Written as DNA, the CDR3 is TGCAGCGTTCGAGATGTATACTCCTACGAGCAGTACTTC. This translates into CSVRDVYSYEQYF.

This clonotype was recorded many times. This chain uses TRBV5-1 with TRBJ2-5; no reliable D call. V was trimmed by 0 bases and J by 2 bases, leaving 8 bases between them. Germline V gene data show CDR1 as SGHRS and CDR2 as YFSETQ. CDR3 length: 14 amino acids. The CDR3 protein is CASSLVDGQETQYF. CDR3 DNA sequence: TGCGCCAGCAGCTTGGTGGACGGTCAAGAGACCCAGTACTTC. Complete variable domain (other parts from reference TRBV5-1 and TRBJ2-5): KAGVTQTPRYLIKTRGQQVTLSCSPISGHRSVSWYQQTPGQGLQFLFEYFSETQRNKGNFPGRFSGRQFSNSRSEMNVSTLELGDSALYLCASSLVDGQETQYFGPGTRLLVL.